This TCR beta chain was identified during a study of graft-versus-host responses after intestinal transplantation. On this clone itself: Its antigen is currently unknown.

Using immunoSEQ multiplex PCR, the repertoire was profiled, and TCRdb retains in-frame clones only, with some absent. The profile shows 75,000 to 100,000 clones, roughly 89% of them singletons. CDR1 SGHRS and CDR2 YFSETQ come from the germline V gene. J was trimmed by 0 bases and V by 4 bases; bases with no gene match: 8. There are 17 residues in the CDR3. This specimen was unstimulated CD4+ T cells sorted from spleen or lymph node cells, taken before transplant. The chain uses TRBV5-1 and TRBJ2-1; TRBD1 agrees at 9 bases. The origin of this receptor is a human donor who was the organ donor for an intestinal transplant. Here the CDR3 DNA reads TGCGCCAGCAGCCCTCTCCCGGACAGGGGCTCCTACAATGAGCAGTTCTTC. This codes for CASSPLPDRGSYNEQFF.